Below are 4 T cell receptor beta chains sequenced from a single sample in a study of shared clonotypes between healthy human individuals. Sequencing was performed with immunoSEQ multiplex PCR; in TCRdb, only in-frame clones are kept and a portion is missing. The sample contains 650,000 to 700,000 clones, 90% of which appear only once. The specimen sequenced was memory CD8+ T cells from PBMCs. Subset: CD45RO+ cells pooled with CCR7-negative TemRA cells. All receptors come from a man between 18 and 29 years old in good health. Some clones in this sample may be carry-over from other donors' samples.

Remarks on this clone: At one boundary the junction diverges from the germline segment, which might be a read error. The chain has TRBV4-1 and TRBJ2-5; a weak D match, TRBD1 (5 bases). Germline CDR1 is MGHRA and CDR2 is YSYEKL. This CDR3 comprises 14 residues. In DNA form, the CDR3 reads TGCGCCAGCAGCCAAGATCTTAGTAGCATGTACAGGAACTTC. It codes for CASSQDLSSMYRNF.

This chain joins TRBV5-1 and TRBJ2-3; D is perhaps TRBD2 (5 bases). The germline gives CDR1 SGHRS, CDR2 YFSETQ. Between the trimmed V and J ends, which lost 5 bases and 2 bases, there was a span of 15 bases. The CDR3 is 15 residues long. CDR3 coding DNA: TGCGCCAGCAGTATAGAGGGTTGGGTCACAGATACGCAGTATTTT. Translation: CASSIEGWVTDTQYF.

V and J are TRBV2 and TRBJ2-7; maybe TRBD1 (5 bases). The ends were cut back, 7 bases at V and 3 bases at J, with 10 bases in the middle. CDR1 is SNHLY and CDR2 is FYNNEI in the germline V gene. The CDR3 spans 12 residues. CDR3 nucleotides: TGTGCCAGCACGAGCAGGGACTACGAGCAGTACTTC. This translates into CASTSRDYEQYF.

The V call is TRBV4-2, the J call TRBJ2-5; 8 bases are a match to TRBD2. The CDR3 contains 17 residues. Germline assignment: CDR1 LGHNA and CDR2 YNFKEQ. The trim removed 4 bases at V and 2 bases at J, leaving 12 bases unmatched. The DNA of the CDR3 is TGTGCCAGCAGCCCGGCTGGACTAGCCAACGCTCAAGAGACCCAGTACTTC. This codes for CASSPAGLANAQETQYF.